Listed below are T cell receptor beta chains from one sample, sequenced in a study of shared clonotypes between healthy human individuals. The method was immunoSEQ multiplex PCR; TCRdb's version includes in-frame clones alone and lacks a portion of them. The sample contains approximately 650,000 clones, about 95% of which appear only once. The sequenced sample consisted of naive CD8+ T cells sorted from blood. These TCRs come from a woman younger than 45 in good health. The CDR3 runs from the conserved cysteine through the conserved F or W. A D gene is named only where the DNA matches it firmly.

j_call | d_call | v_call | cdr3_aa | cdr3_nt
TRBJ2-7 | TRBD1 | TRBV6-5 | CASSYSRQGDEQYF | TGTGCCAGCAGTTACTCGAGACAGGGGGACGAGCAGTACTTC
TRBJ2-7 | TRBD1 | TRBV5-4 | CASSLKMGTEYYEQYF | TGTGCCAGCAGCTTAAAAATGGGGACAGAATACTACGAGCAGTACTTC
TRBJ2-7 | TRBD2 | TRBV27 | CASSPRTSGSTYEQYF | TGTGCCAGCAGTCCGAGGACTAGCGGGAGTACCTACGAGCAGTACTTC
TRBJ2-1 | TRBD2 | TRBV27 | CASSFLAGAYNEQFF | TGTGCCAGCAGTTTCCTTGCGGGAGCCTACAATGAGCAGTTCTTC
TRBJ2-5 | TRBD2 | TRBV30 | CAWSGVAGPQETQYF | TGTGCCTGGAGTGGGGTAGCGGGTCCCCAAGAGACCCAGTACTTC
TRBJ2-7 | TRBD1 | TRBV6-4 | CASSPGTGFEQYF | TGTGCCAGCAGCCCCGGGACAGGCTTTGAGCAGTACTTC
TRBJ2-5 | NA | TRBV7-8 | CASSPWDSQETQYF | TGTGCCAGCAGCCCTTGGGACTCTCAAGAGACCCAGTACTTC
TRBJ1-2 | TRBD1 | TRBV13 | CASSTTGLRGYTF | TGTGCCAGCAGCACGACAGGGTTGCGTGGCTACACCTTC
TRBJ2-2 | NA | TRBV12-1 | CASSLRAPNTGELFF | TGTGCCAGCAGCTTAAGGGCTCCGAACACCGGGGAGCTGTTTTTT
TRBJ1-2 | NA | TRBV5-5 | CASSLHAANYGYTF | TGTGCCAGCAGCTTGCATGCCGCTAACTATGGCTACACCTTC